The rows below give T cell receptor beta chains drawn from one sample of a study of human T cells and chemical hapten exposure. TCRdb analysed the RACE reads with MiXCR anew, one entry per CDR3 protein. The sample lists 35,000 to 50,000 distinct CDR3 sequences; more than 8.5% were seen once. Here the sequenced sample was whole blood, taken in connection with sensitization to the hapten diphenylcyclopropenone (DPC). These receptors all come from a woman aged 40-49 years with alopecia areata. Some clones in this sample may be carry-over from other donors' samples. Both conserved end residues are trimmed from each CDR3.

v_gene | CDR3aa
TRBV12-3/TRBV12-4 | ASTTAGGSRTTEAF
TRBV6-5 | ASSSGTGGGYT
TRBV9 | ASSVGQENQPQH
TRBV28 | ASSLRQGAKEQY
TRBV6-4 | ASSGQFATNEKLF
TRBV5-1 | ASRGAGSYEQY
TRBV6-5 | ASRAGGQGAYEQY
TRBV4-3 | ASSQDGGGHHSYNEQF
TRBV7-2 | ASRTAYNSPLH
TRBV2 | ASSEPHSYEQY
TRBV21-1 | ASSKSGGATYEQY
TRBV7-9 | ASSLDGLGEQY
TRBV12-3/TRBV12-4 | ASSSTGQRNTKY
TRBV6-2/TRBV6-3 | ASSPGSHAF